This is a list of T cell receptor beta chains from one sample in a study of T cells in localized non-small cell lung cancer. Assay: immunoSEQ multiplex PCR; the TCRdb copy retains only in-frame clones and omits some. The sample records roughly 53,000 clones, 80% to 85% being singletons. The sample here was peripheral blood mononuclear cells, taken before any cancer treatment. The receptors come from a man aged 35 to 69 with stage III lung adenocarcinoma. Both conserved end residues are part of each CDR3. D genes are given only for firm matches. Expanded clones are given a class, and other clones once, few, many or no size at all.

j_call | clone_size | v_call | d_call | cdr3_length | cdr3_nt | cdr3_aa
TRBJ2-2 | NA | TRBV5-1 | NA | 16 | TGCGCCAGCAGCTTGGAAGGACAGTCAGTAACCGGGGAGCTGTTTTTT | CASSLEGQSVTGELFF
TRBJ2-2 | NA | TRBV5-1 | TRBD2 | 17 | TGCGCCAGCAGCTGGAGCACTAGCGGGGGATCTGGCGGGGAGCTGTTTTTT | CASSWSTSGGSGGELFF
TRBJ2-3 | NA | TRBV14 | NA | 11 | TGTGCCAGCAGCCGGGGAGATACGCAGTATTTT | CASSRGDTQYF
TRBJ2-5 | NA | TRBV7-9 | TRBD1 | 15 | TGTGCCAGCAGCTTAGACACAGGGGCGGGAGAGACCCAGTACTTC | CASSLDTGAGETQYF
TRBJ1-3 | NA | TRBV6-8 | NA | 17 | TGTGCCAGCAGTTACTCGAATTACAAGGAACTGGGAAACACCATATATTTT | CASSYSNYKELGNTIYF
TRBJ2-3 | NA | TRBV5-6 | NA | 15 | TGTGCCAGCACCCCCGGTTACTCCCTAGCAGATACGCAGTATTTT | CASTPGYSLADTQYF
TRBJ2-5 | NA | TRBV18 | TRBD2 | 16 | TGTGCCAGCTCACCCCCGAGCGGGGGGCCGAGGGAGACCCAGTACTTC | CASSPPSGGPRETQYF
TRBJ2-5 | NA | TRBV28 | NA | 16 | TGTGCCAGCAGTTTAACCGGGGCCCAAATACAAGAGACCCAGTACTTC | CASSLTGAQIQETQYF
TRBJ2-7 | NA | TRBV5-1 | NA | 15 | TGCGCCAGCAGTCCTGGTCAGACCTCTACTTACGAGCAGTACTTC | CASSPGQTSTYEQYF
TRBJ1-1 | NA | TRBV6-6 | TRBD1 | 13 | TGTGCCAGCACGATCCAGACAGGGCCTGAAGCTTTCTTT | CASTIQTGPEAFF
TRBJ1-5 | few | TRBV29-1 | NA | 13 | TGCAGCGTTGGAGAAGAGACGGAGCGGCCCCAGCATTTT | CSVGEETERPQHF
TRBJ2-3 | NA | TRBV19 | NA | 16 | TGTGCCAGTAGTATGGCCACAGGGCCTATCACAGATACGCAGTATTTT | CASSMATGPITDTQYF
TRBJ1-4 | NA | TRBV2 | NA | 13 | TGTGCCAGCAGTAGGGACGGCCTAGAAAAACTGTTTTTT | CASSRDGLEKLFF
TRBJ2-3 | NA | TRBV4-1 | NA | 15 | TGCGCCAGCAGCCAAGCCGCGGGGGCCACAGATACGCAGTATTTT | CASSQAAGATDTQYF
TRBJ2-3 | NA | TRBV11-2 | NA | 16 | TGTGCCAGCAGCCCCCTCGTGGGGGCTCCCACAGATACGCAGTATTTT | CASSPLVGAPTDTQYF
TRBJ1-2 | NA | TRBV11-3 | TRBD1 | 16 | TGTGCCAGCAGCCCAGCCCCGGGACAGGGGTCATATGGCTACACCTTC | CASSPAPGQGSYGYTF
TRBJ1-2 | NA | TRBV4-2 | NA | 15 | TGTGCCAGCAGCCAGGACGGGGCAGTCTTGTATGGCTACACCTTC | CASSQDGAVLYGYTF
TRBJ1-1 | NA | TRBV5-5 | NA | 13 | TGTGCCAGCAGCTTGGAGCGGGGCGCTGAAGCTTTCTTT | CASSLERGAEAFF
TRBJ1-3 | NA | TRBV9 | NA | 16 | TGTGCCAGCAGCGTAGATCAGGGAAGGGTTGGAAACACCATATATTTT | CASSVDQGRVGNTIYF
TRBJ2-7 | NA | TRBV27 | TRBD1 | 14 | TGTGCCAGCAGCCTAACCTGGACAGGGAGCGAGCAGTACTTC | CASSLTWTGSEQYF
TRBJ1-5 | NA | TRBV9 | NA | 14 | TGTGCCAGCAGCGTATCGGGGTACGATCAGCCCCAGCATTTT | CASSVSGYDQPQHF
TRBJ2-1 | few | TRBV6-6 | NA | 13 | TGTGCCAGCAGTTATAGCTCCTACAATGAGCAGTTCTTC | CASSYSSYNEQFF
TRBJ2-7 | NA | TRBV7-9 | NA | 12 | TGTGCCAGCAGCCCGCAAACATACGAGCAGTACTTC | CASSPQTYEQYF
TRBJ1-5 | NA | TRBV7-9 | NA | 12 | TGTGCCAGCAGCCCGGACACTCAGCCCCAGCATTTT | CASSPDTQPQHF
TRBJ2-6 | once | TRBV30 | NA | 16 | TGTGCCTGGAACGGGGGTATGTCCCCTGGGGCCAACGTCCTGACTTTC | CAWNGGMSPGANVLTF
TRBJ2-5 | NA | TRBV7-6 | NA | 15 | TGTGCCAGCAGCTTAATGACAGGCGAGAAGGAGACCCAGTACTTC | CASSLMTGEKETQYF
TRBJ1-5 | once | TRBV9 | NA | 14 | TGTGCCAGCAGCTCGGGGGCGACTCATCAGCCCCAGCATTTT | CASSSGATHQPQHF
TRBJ2-4 | NA | TRBV6-5 | NA | 15 | TGTGCCAGCAGATTAGAGGACAGCCGAAATCACATTCAGTACTTC | CASRLEDSRNHIQYF
TRBJ1-6 | NA | TRBV7-2 | NA | 14 | TGTGCCAGCAGCTTGGGCTACCCGAGCCCACCCCTCCACTTT | CASSLGYPSPPLHF
TRBJ2-5 | NA | TRBV19 | NA | 14 | TGTGCCAGTAGTATGGCCGAGGGGCAAGAGACCCAGTACTTC | CASSMAEGQETQYF
TRBJ1-1 | NA | TRBV7-6 | TRBD1 | 14 | TGTGCCAGCAGCTCGGGACAGGGGAACACTGAAGCTTTCTTT | CASSSGQGNTEAFF
TRBJ1-2 | NA | TRBV18 | TRBD1 | 11 | TGTGCCAGCTCATCGACAGGGAATCCTACCTTC | CASSSTGNPTF
TRBJ2-3 | NA | TRBV7-3 | NA | 15 | TGTGCCAGCAGCTTTGGACAGACCAGCACAGATACGCAGTATTTT | CASSFGQTSTDTQYF
TRBJ2-7 | NA | TRBV29-1 | NA | 8 | NA | CSVGHGSF
TRBJ1-2 | NA | TRBV2 | NA | 14 | TGTGCCAGCAGTGAAGCGCGGGGGGGCGGAGGCTACACCTTC | CASSEARGGGGYTF
TRBJ1-1 | NA | TRBV5-1 | NA | 14 | TGCGCCAGCAGCTTAGGGGCTGAGGGGGCTGAAGCTTTCTTT | CASSLGAEGAEAFF
TRBJ2-1 | NA | TRBV11-3 | NA | 14 | TGTGCCAGCAGCTTAACTGGGTCCCACAATGAGCAGTTCTTC | CASSLTGSHNEQFF
TRBJ1-4 | once | TRBV11-2 | NA | 15 | TGTGCCAGCAGCACCTCACAGGGTACCTATGAAAAACTGTTTTTT | CASSTSQGTYEKLFF